This T cell receptor (beta chain) was sequenced in a study of human T cells and chemical hapten exposure. Trimming stripped 6 bases from V and 0 bases from J, with 12 bases between. The CDR3 sequence is 15 residues long. Germline CDR1 MNHEY, CDR2 SVGEGT. Via MiXCR, TCRdb re-called the 5' RACE reads, giving one row per CDR3 protein. Counted here are roughly 81,000 distinct CDR3 sequences, about a sixth occurring once; the ten biggest clones make up under 7.5%. It was unfractionated whole blood from which total RNA was extracted. This rearrangement joins TRBV6-2 or TRBV6-3 to TRBJ1-3, with D maybe TRBD1 (6 bases). The receptor comes from a female donor in good health. CDR3 amino acids: CASRRTESSGNTIYF. As DNA, the CDR3 is TGTGCCAGCAGGCGGACAGAGAGCTCTGGAAACACCATATATTTT.